This is a list of T cell receptor beta chains from one sample in a study of cytomegalovirus exposure and HLA in healthy donors. Some clones are missing from TCRdb's copy, which holds only in-frame ones; the method was immunoSEQ multiplex PCR. The sample consists of roughly 190,000 clones, 65% to 85% of them appearing once. The specimen was PBMCs. These TCRs come from a man younger than 35 in good health and CMV-seronegative. Each CDR3 is given with its conserved first and last residue. Each record gives: J gene, V gene, clone size, D gene, CDR3 protein, CDR3 DNA. A D gene is named only where the DNA matches it firmly. Where a row states a size, it is once, few, many or the class of an expanded clone; other rows omit it.

TRBJ1-2 TRBV23-1 . TRBD1 CASSRPAWGTGGSGGYTF TGCGCCAGCAGTCGCCCAGCCTGGGGAACAGGGGGCAGCGGGGGCTACACCTTC
TRBJ2-7 TRBV4-1 . TRBD1 CASSLGQQTYEQYF TGCGCCAGCAGCCTGGGACAGCAGACCTACGAGCAGTACTTC
TRBJ2-1 TRBV28 . . CASSPLMGTRGYNEQFF TGTGCCAGCAGTCCCCTTATGGGGACTCGGGGCTACAATGAGCAGTTCTTC
TRBJ2-7 TRBV5-1 . TRBD1 CASSRDRAAEQYF TGCGCCAGCAGTCGGGACAGGGCGGCCGAGCAGTACTTC
TRBJ2-1 TRBV4-2 . . CASSLSPGTPSYNEQFF TGTGCCAGCAGCCTTAGCCCCGGGACTCCCTCCTACAATGAGCAGTTCTTC
TRBJ2-6 TRBV4-3 . . CASSQDSGRGANVLTF TGCGCCAGCAGCCAAGATTCAGGGCGGGGGGCCAACGTCCTGACTTTC
TRBJ1-1 TRBV19 . . CASSGGRSTEAFF TGTGCCAGCTCAGGAGGGAGGAGCACTGAAGCTTTCTTT
TRBJ1-1 TRBV10-3 . . CAISATGIGGTEAFF TGTGCCATCAGTGCTACAGGGATAGGAGGCACTGAAGCTTTCTTT
TRBJ2-1 TRBV7-3 . . CASSLGGASYNEQFF TGTGCCAGCAGCTTAGGCGGGGCCTCCTACAATGAGCAGTTCTTC
TRBJ2-7 TRBV5-4 . . CASSWRAGADEQYF TGTGCCAGCAGCTGGAGGGCGGGGGCGGACGAGCAGTACTTC
TRBJ2-3 TRBV7-6 . . CASSLVAGMADTQYF TGTGCCAGCAGCTTAGTGGCAGGGATGGCAGATACGCAGTATTTT
TRBJ2-7 TRBV14 . . CASSQTGILYEQYF TGTGCCAGCAGCCAAACAGGGATCCTCTACGAGCAGTACTTC
TRBJ2-1 TRBV12-5 . . CASGLVFEDNEQFF TGTGCTAGTGGTTTGGTATTCGAGGACAATGAGCAGTTCTTC
TRBJ1-2 TRBV5-8 . . CASSLGQGDGYTF TGTGCCAGCAGCTTGGGGCAGGGCGATGGCTACACCTTC
TRBJ1-3 TRBV30 . TRBD1 CAWSGTGTGNTIYF TGTGCCTGGAGTGGGACAGGGACTGGAAACACCATATATTTT
TRBJ2-1 TRBV19 once TRBD2 CASSIRLAGSSYNEQFF TGTGCCAGTAGTATTCGACTAGCGGGGAGCTCCTACAATGAGCAGTTCTTC
TRBJ2-5 TRBV7-2 . . CASSLALYRVGETQYF TGTGCCAGCAGCTTAGCGCTTTACAGGGTTGGTGAGACCCAGTACTTC
TRBJ2-7 TRBV4-2 . TRBD2 CASSQDRAGTYEQYF TGTGCCAGCAGCCAAGATAGAGCGGGAACTTACGAGCAGTACTTC
TRBJ1-1 TRBV11-2 . . CASSLSLRGVAFF TGTGCCAGCAGCTTAAGTCTCAGGGGAGTAGCTTTCTTT
TRBJ2-7 TRBV2 . TRBD1 CASSEWQGAPYEQYF TGTGCCAGCAGTGAATGGCAGGGGGCTCCCTACGAGCAGTACTTC
TRBJ1-2 TRBV13 . TRBD1 CASRGPDRVGYTF TGTGCCAGCCGGGGACCTGACAGGGTCGGCTACACCTTC
TRBJ2-7 TRBV10-3 . . CAIKAGLGSYEQYF TGTGCCATCAAGGCAGGGTTGGGTTCCTACGAGCAGTACTTC
TRBJ2-7 TRBV5-6 . TRBD2 CASSLDPSGSVGEQYF TGTGCCAGCAGCTTGGATCCTAGCGGGAGTGTTGGCGAACAGTACTTC
TRBJ2-7 TRBV2 . . CASTREGGYEQYF TGTGCCAGCACCAGGGAGGGGGGCTACGAGCAGTACTTC
TRBJ1-1 TRBV6-5 . . CASSYHGRGGGTEAFF TGTGCCAGCAGTTACCACGGTAGAGGGGGGGGTACTGAAGCTTTCTTT
TRBJ2-1 TRBV4-1 . . CASSQEDGSSYNEQFF TGCGCCAGCAGCCAAGAGGACGGGAGCTCCTACAATGAGCAGTTCTTC
TRBJ2-7 TRBV7-8 . . CASSLVPWRAYEQYF TGTGCCAGCAGCTTAGTCCCCTGGCGGGCCTACGAGCAGTACTTC
TRBJ2-1 TRBV5-1 . TRBD1 CASSLGQGAYNEQFF TGCGCCAGCAGCCTAGGACAGGGGGCCTACAATGAGCAGTTCTTC
TRBJ2-5 TRBV19 . . CASSPMGGGPGGETQYF TGTGCCAGTAGTCCCATGGGCGGGGGCCCCGGTGGGGAGACCCAGTACTTC
TRBJ1-5 TRBV11-2 . . CASSLTLGGNQPQHF TGTGCCAGCAGCTTAACGTTGGGGGGAAATCAGCCCCAGCATTTT
TRBJ1-5 TRBV5-1 . . CASSLGERHQPQHF TGCGCCAGCAGCTTAGGAGAGCGCCATCAGCCCCAGCATTTT
TRBJ2-5 TRBV9 . TRBD2 CASSTWTSGETQYF TGTGCCAGCAGCACCTGGACTAGCGGAGAGACCCAGTACTTC
TRBJ2-5 TRBV23-1 . TRBD2 CASSQRGSSETQYF TGCGCCAGCAGTCAACGCGGGAGCTCAGAGACCCAGTACTTC
TRBJ2-7 TRBV7-2 . TRBD2 CASSLYPGGVAYEQYF TGTGCCAGCAGCTTATATCCGGGAGGGGTGGCCTACGAGCAGTACTTC
TRBJ2-7 TRBV18 . TRBD2 CASSHIGLADEQYF TGTGCCAGCTCACACATCGGACTAGCGGACGAGCAGTACTTC
TRBJ2-7 TRBV28 once . CASSGQSEQYF TGTGCCAGCAGTGGACAGAGCGAGCAGTACTTC
TRBJ2-3 TRBV5-1 few TRBD2 CASSQALAGGPSDTQYF TGCGCCAGCAGCCAGGCCCTAGCGGGGGGGCCGTCAGATACGCAGTATTTT
TRBJ2-7 TRBV19 . . CASSTAGLGGYEQYF TGTGCCAGTAGTACTGCGGGTCTCGGAGGGTACGAGCAGTACTTC
TRBJ2-3 TRBV9 . . CASSVAPPGDGTDTQYF TGTGCCAGCAGCGTAGCTCCCCCGGGAGACGGCACAGATACGCAGTATTTT
TRBJ1-5 TRBV30 . . CAWSLGPGNGQPQHF TGTGCCTGGAGTCTAGGTCCAGGGAATGGACAGCCCCAGCATTTT
TRBJ1-5 TRBV2 . . CASRVTGNQPQHF TGTGCCAGCAGAGTCACAGGGAATCAGCCCCAGCATTTT
TRBJ2-7 TRBV18 few . CASSPPGGTYGEQYF TGTGCCAGCTCACCACCGGGGGGAACGTACGGCGAGCAGTACTTC
TRBJ2-7 TRBV4-1 . . CASSRGGSYEQYF TGCGCCAGCAGCCGCGGCGGTAGCTACGAGCAGTACTTC
TRBJ1-2 TRBV7-9 . TRBD1 CASSPTISGGMVYGYTF TGTGCCAGCAGCCCCACCATTTCAGGGGGCATGGTCTATGGCTACACCTTC